The table lists the clone carrying this T cell receptor (beta chain) with many counts. What it binds is not known. Described time point: newly diagnosed GD, antithyroid drugs for less than 3 months. After RNA was extracted from PBMCs, the TCR library was made from it. CDR3 regions were amplified by Arm-PCR using iRepertoire HTBI primers to build TCR beta libraries. TCRdb fed the multiplex PCR reads into MiXCR, producing one record per CDR3 protein. This sample has 530,000 or so distinct CDR3 sequences, with around 16% found just once. The data originate from a study of regulatory T cells in long-lasting Graves disease. Study-wide results and caveats: Newly diagnosed patients had higher TCR diversity than persistent Graves' patients did.

The CDR3 covers 15 residues. The V gene lost 7 bases and the J gene lost 0 bases, with 13 bases spanning the gap. From germline, CDR1 is LNHDA and CDR2 SQIVND (reference sequence). These data were also filed under a second study, of T cells in Graves' hyperthyroidism and ophthalmopathy. That paper adds: Ophthalmopathy was distinguished from stable hyperthyroidism by 13 V-J signatures.

This receptor was taken from a man in his late teens or twenties with Graves disease. The sequencing here drew on peripheral blood mononuclear cells (PBMCs), taken at new diagnosis, from a patient treated with antithyroid drugs. This rearrangement joins TRBV19 to TRBJ2-1, with D tentatively TRBD2 (5 bases). The chain's CDR3 is CASTPTGNSYNEQFF. In DNA, the CDR3 is TGTGCCAGTACCCCTACGGGGAACTCCTACAATGAGCAGTTCTTC.